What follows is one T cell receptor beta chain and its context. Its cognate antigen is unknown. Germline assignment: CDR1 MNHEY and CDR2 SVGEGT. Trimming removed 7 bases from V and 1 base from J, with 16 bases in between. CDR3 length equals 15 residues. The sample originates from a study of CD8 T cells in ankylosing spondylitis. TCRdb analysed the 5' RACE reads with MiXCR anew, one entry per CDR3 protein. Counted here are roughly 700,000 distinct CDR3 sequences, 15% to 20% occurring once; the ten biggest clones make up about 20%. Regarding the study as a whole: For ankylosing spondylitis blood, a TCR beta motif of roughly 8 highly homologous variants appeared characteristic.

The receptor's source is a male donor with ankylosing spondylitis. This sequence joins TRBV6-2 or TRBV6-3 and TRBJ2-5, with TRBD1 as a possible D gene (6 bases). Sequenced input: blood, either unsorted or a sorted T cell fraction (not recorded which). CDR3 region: CASTWKLTGQETQYF. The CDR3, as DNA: TGTGCCAGCACCTGGAAACTGACAGGCCAAGAGACCCAGTACTTC.